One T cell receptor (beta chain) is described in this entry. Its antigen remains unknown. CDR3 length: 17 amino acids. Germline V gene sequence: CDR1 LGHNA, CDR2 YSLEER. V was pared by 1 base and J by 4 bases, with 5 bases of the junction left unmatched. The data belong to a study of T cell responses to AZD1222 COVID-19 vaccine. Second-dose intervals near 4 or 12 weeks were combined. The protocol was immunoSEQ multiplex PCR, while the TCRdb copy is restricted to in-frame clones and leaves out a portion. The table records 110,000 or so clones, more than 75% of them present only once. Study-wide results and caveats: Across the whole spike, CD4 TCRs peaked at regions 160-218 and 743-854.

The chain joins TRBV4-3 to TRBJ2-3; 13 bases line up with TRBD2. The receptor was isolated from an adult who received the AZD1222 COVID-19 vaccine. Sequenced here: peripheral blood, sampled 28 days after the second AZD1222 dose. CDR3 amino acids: CASSQALLAGGPDTQYF. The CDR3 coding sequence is TGCGCCAGCAGCCAAGCCCTACTAGCGGGAGGGCCAGATACGCAGTATTTT.